Sequencing of this T cell receptor (beta chain) was carried out in a study of cytomegalovirus exposure and HLA in healthy donors. V was trimmed by 1 base and J by 0 bases, leaving 12 bases between them. This CDR3 has 15 amino acids. Germline CDR1 is GTSNPN and CDR2 is SVGIG (reference sequence). Assay used: immunoSEQ multiplex PCR; TCRdb lists only in-frame clones, some missing. The sample has hundreds of thousands of clones, about nine tenths seen once. Sequencing used PBMCs. The V gene is TRBV30, the J gene TRBJ1-1; perhaps TRBD1 as D (6 bases). This receptor was obtained from a woman aged 18-29 years in good health and CMV-seronegative. Written as DNA, the CDR3 is TGTGCCTGGAGTGGAAACAGGGCATTGAACACTGAAGCTTTCTTT. It translates to CAWSGNRALNTEAFF.